This T cell receptor (beta chain) was retrieved from a study of cytomegalovirus exposure and HLA in healthy donors (dated by TCRdb to about 2017). Concerning the study at large: An earlier analysis of approximately 640 of the donors reported more than 250 Gb of sequence data and some 120 million unique TCR beta sequences from about 180 million T cells. About 320 gigabases of sequencing data and approximately 85 million unique TCR sequences were included in an early release covering 550 to 650 HLA-typed donors. The genetic ancestry cluster associated with self-reported Caucasian donors included 65% to 90% of the roughly 360 genotyped donors. The study aimed to test whether cataloging public T cell receptors could reveal signatures of past pathogen exposure. The study used immunosequencing to profile the T cell repertoires of approximately 640 subjects and linked those repertoires to cytomegalovirus serostatus. In addition to the first cohort of roughly 670 subjects, a separate validation cohort of about 120 different subjects was used. High-throughput TCR immunosequencing, statistical association of individual TCRs with disease status, and machine learning were combined to predict cytomegalovirus infection status. To study patterns of TCR occurrence, a later analysis re-analyzed previously published TCR beta repertoires from around 700 donors and added high-resolution HLA genotyping. Rather than using new phenotypic data, the later analysis identified candidate immune exposures from TCR beta sequences and from how often those sequences occurred across donors. An earlier analysis of 587 of the donors applied high-throughput TCR beta sequencing to assess whether each TCR beta V gene segment acted as functional or pseudogenic. Alongside the repertoire data, information on donor age, sex, ethnicity and CMV serostatus was compiled. Genome-wide SNP genotypes for about three fifths of the roughly 670 donors were used in a later genetic analysis, which treated that subset as a discovery cohort. Every discovery cohort repertoire had been produced on one sequencing platform. Class I and class II HLA loci were covered by the typing at four-digit resolution. The number of donors typed differed by locus, with 629-630 for A, B, C, DRB1 and DQB1, around 520 for DQA1, about 610 for DPA1, and around 430 for DPB1. Because of strong linkage in the cohort, roughly five DR-DQ haplotypes were treated as single units for association and clustering. Among several hundred genotyped donors of the cohort, an average of around 240,000 unique TCR beta nucleotide sequences was sequenced per donor, of which about 19% were non-productive. What the study reported, not specific to this receptor: Sequencing depth was assumed to be roughly uniform across donors in the presence/absence analyses, though that assumption may not hold. A further reported finding was that TCR beta sequences accurately predicted the HLA-A and HLA-B alleles for most subjects in the first cohort. The study listed 150 to 200 TCR beta chains as associated with cytomegalovirus. The cohort was sequenced for TCR beta chains only, and without alpha or paired-chain data the features that could be detected were limited. In both the original and validation cohorts, the classifier was reported to diagnose cytomegalovirus status with high specificity and sensitivity. In a later analysis, around 15,000 TCR beta sequences were associated with specific HLA alleles at a false discovery rate of 0.05. The earlier analysis of some 560 of the donors excluded over 15 rarely observed V segments, including chromosome 9 orphons, because counts were too low. In a later genetic analysis, a missense DCLRE1C variant was associated with V-gene and J-gene trimming of TCR beta chains, and the association was replicated in an independent cohort. The only immune exposure information available for the cohort was CMV serostatus. A later genetic analysis reported fewer N-insertions in productive TCRs among donors in an Asian-associated ancestry cluster than the roughly 700-donor mean. The authors suggested that the approach could potentially be extended to other disease states and immunological phenotypes. In an earlier analysis of under 600 of the donors, most TCR beta V segments were observed in productive rearrangements about 90% or about 30% of the time, broadly matching IMGT annotations. Compared with equally common non-associated chains, HLA-associated TCR beta chains in a later analysis were more clonally expanded and had lower generation probabilities. Some IMGT-functional V segments, including TRBV6-2 and TRBV6-3, could not be told apart with the 87-base-pair reads, so those segments were excluded. A later analysis reported that several top co-occurrence clusters appeared linked to parvovirus B19, influenza, CMV and Epstein-Barr virus. Most CMV-associated TCR beta chains appeared to be HLA-restricted in a later analysis, and the HLA associations seemed to be driven largely by CMV exposure. Correlated functional status among segregating V segments might be attributable to linkage disequilibrium, but an unknown experimental factor could not be ruled out. The sequencing pipeline was judged likely to have produced a cluster of highly shared sequence variants as a technical artifact. In a later analysis, TCR association rates were found to vary across HLA loci, with the most associated TCRs seen for DRB1 alleles and the fewest for HLA-C alleles. A few of the identified cytomegalovirus-associated TCR beta chains were confirmed in vitro to be specific for cytomegalovirus antigens. While some public TCRs were present in many individuals, most TCR sequences turned up only very rarely across donors. HLA typing was unavailable for some donors at each locus, so association tests used only the typed subset. Strong co-occurrence of HLA alleles, especially DR and DQ, made assigning TCR associations to individual alleles difficult.

A word on this clone: No antigen is known for it. No qualities accompany the bases; no much larger clone lies one base away.

Receptor amplification or capture employed the immunoSEQ multiplex PCR assay. For the multiplex PCR, a mixture combining 60 forward primers for TCR Vbeta segments and 13 reverse primers for TCR Jbeta segments was used. The CDR3 region of rearranged TCR beta genes was amplified from genomic DNA with a multiplex PCR assay. On the Illumina HiSeq System, the amplified TCR beta libraries were sequenced as 87-base-pair reads. The published analysis was carried out like this. A later analysis counted some 74 million unique TCR beta chains across the roughly 700 repertoires, and 10 million to 12 million of these chains were shared by at least two donors. To remove PCR and sequencing errors, raw reads were error-corrected and collapsed into unique sequences using a nearest-neighbor algorithm that merged closely related sequences. Alignment of CDR3 sequences to IMGT reference sequences was used to assign V, D and J gene segments. Each retained sequence needed at least a six-nucleotide match to both a V gene segment and a J gene segment. A rearrangement was called productive if the CDR3 had no stop codons and remained in frame with V and J, and every other rearrangement was called non-productive. Following IMGT convention, CDR3 was defined as the stretch from the second conserved V-encoded cysteine to the conserved J-encoded phenylalanine. In an earlier analysis of just under 600 of the donors, sequences lacking an unambiguous match to a single V gene segment were excluded. An earlier analysis of 587 of the donors classified V segments as functional when productive rearrangements were above 56.7% and as segregating when the standard deviation between donors was above 5%. A statistical classification framework was built to diagnose cytomegalovirus status from the catalog of TCR beta chain sequences. V and J gene assignment, in a later analysis, came from comparing TCR nucleotide sequences with IMGT/GENE-DB human TR gene sequences. A later analysis assigned CDR3 sequences and most-parsimonious VDJ recombination scenarios with the TCRdist pipeline. In a later analysis, each TCR beta chain was defined by its CDR3 amino acid sequence together with its V-gene family, and reads lacking a unique V-gene family were excluded. As a way to deal with suspected cross-contamination and a sequencing artifact, a later analysis dropped hundreds of nucleotide sequences that were highly shared and had low generation probability. For each public chain, a later analysis derived a clonal expansion index from normalized ranks of inferred template counts within each repertoire. Generation probabilities in a later analysis came from a VDJ recombination model fitted to out-of-frame rearrangements, and those results were checked against IGoR. In a later analysis, hypergeometric tests were used to score TCR-TCR, TCR-HLA and TCR-CMV co-occurrence, with a repertoire-size bias correction applied to TCR pairs. In a later analysis, false discovery rates were estimated by permuting HLA or CMV assignments 20 times. In a later analysis, co-occurring TCRs were grouped using DBSCAN, with TCRdist sequence similarity added in when clustering inside HLA-allele-positive subsets. Repertoires with fewer than 30,000 or more than 120,000 public chains were left out of co-occurrence clustering, as were about 5 repertoires with anomalous nucleotide sharing. This is the immuneACCESS table as TCRdb keeps it, with only in-frame sequences that have V and J called. A part of the clones is gone; compared with another copy, unresolved V genes explain less than half, and the rest is unexplained. V, J and clone size derive from that table, while D and trimming were established from the DNA sequence. Here the sample has 190,000 or so clones; around 83% occur a single time. Clones ranked in the top ten supply 1.6% of the sample.

Per the germline V gene, MNHEY is the CDR1 and SVGAGI is the CDR2. The CDR3 starts with the cysteine, ends with the phenylalanine, and has 13 residues. Solely the CDR3 DNA is kept, with 39 bases framed from the first base. V drops 3 bases and J drops 9 bases, leaving 14 bases in between. The cohort was made up of hundreds of healthy bone marrow donors. At the time of sampling, every cohort member was nominally healthy, though immune exposures that went unrecorded were likely present. The donor was CMV seronegative and was included in the group of approximately 350 seronegative cohort members. A peripheral blood sample was collected from each donor, and TCR beta sequencing was performed on peripheral blood mononuclear cells. The Qiagen DNeasy Blood Extraction Kit was used to extract genomic DNA from the blood cell samples.

The rearranged segments are TRBV6-5 and TRBJ2-5; TRBD1 could be the D gene, as 5 bases match. Sequences were obtained from PBMCs. The TCR originated in a man aged 50 to 60 in good health and CMV-seronegative. The DNA sequence is TGTGCCAGCAGTTATAGGGGAACACGGGCCCAGTACTTC. Translation gives CASSYRGTRAQYF.